This T cell receptor (beta chain) was observed in a study of T-cell reconstitution after alpha-beta-depleted transplantation in children. Unique molecular identifiers were used in preparing the TCRbeta library. Each CDR3 protein is one row after TCRdb ran MiXCR on the PCR reads. This repertoire shows over 550,000 distinct CDR3 sequences, about 10% found once; its top ten account for less than 5%. V lost 3 bases and J lost 7, with 12 bases in between. The CDR3 totals 14 residues. This material consisted of PBMCs from the stem cell graft donor, taken from the stem cell graft. V and J are TRBV12-3 or TRBV12-4 and TRBJ1-4, with D unclear. The origin of this receptor is a human donor who donated a stem cell graft to a child with acute myeloid leukemia. The CDR3 nucleotides read TGTGCCAGCAGTTTTTCAGCCGGAGGTGAAAAACTGTTTTTT. The encoded protein is CASSFSAGGEKLFF.